The clone carrying this T cell receptor (beta chain) was found a few times. The antigen is unknown. The protocol attached unique molecular identifiers to individual cDNA molecules. TCRdb analysed the 5' RACE reads with MiXCR anew, one entry per CDR3 protein. The repertoire has around 55,000 distinct CDR3 sequences, roughly an eighth of them found once; the top ten carry less than 4.5%. The sample is drawn from a study of early T cells in non-severe SARS-CoV-2 infection. Across the whole study: The sequenced material was bulk RNA from unsorted whole blood, and its chains were unpaired.

Trimming took 2 bases from V and 4 from J, leaving 21 bases between them. Germline values: CDR1 SGHTA, CDR2 FQGTGA. The CDR3 is 18 amino acids. Study findings and constraints: Database matching using VDJdb favored anti-spike CD8 responses, with private and CD4 specificities left missing.

The V call is TRBV7-3, the J call TRBJ1-5, with a possible D match to TRBD1 (5 bases). This TCR came from an adult who was a healthcare worker with PCR-confirmed SARS-CoV-2 infection or an uninfected control (not recorded which). Sample: whole blood. CDR3 residues: CASSLFPNRRQINQPQHF. The CDR3 bases are TGTGCCAGCAGCTTATTCCCAAATCGCCGACAGATAAATCAGCCCCAGCATTTT.